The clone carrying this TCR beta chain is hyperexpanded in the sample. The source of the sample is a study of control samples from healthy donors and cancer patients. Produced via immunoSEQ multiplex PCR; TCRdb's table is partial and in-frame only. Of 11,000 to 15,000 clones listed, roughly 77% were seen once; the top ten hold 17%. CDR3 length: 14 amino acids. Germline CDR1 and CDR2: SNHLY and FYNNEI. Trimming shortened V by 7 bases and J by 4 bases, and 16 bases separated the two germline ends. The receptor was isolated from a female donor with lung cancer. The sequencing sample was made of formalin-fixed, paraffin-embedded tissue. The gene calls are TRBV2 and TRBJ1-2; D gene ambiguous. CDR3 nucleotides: TGTGCCAGCACCGAAGGACCGACGCCCTATGGCTACACCTTC. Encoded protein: CASTEGPTPYGYTF.